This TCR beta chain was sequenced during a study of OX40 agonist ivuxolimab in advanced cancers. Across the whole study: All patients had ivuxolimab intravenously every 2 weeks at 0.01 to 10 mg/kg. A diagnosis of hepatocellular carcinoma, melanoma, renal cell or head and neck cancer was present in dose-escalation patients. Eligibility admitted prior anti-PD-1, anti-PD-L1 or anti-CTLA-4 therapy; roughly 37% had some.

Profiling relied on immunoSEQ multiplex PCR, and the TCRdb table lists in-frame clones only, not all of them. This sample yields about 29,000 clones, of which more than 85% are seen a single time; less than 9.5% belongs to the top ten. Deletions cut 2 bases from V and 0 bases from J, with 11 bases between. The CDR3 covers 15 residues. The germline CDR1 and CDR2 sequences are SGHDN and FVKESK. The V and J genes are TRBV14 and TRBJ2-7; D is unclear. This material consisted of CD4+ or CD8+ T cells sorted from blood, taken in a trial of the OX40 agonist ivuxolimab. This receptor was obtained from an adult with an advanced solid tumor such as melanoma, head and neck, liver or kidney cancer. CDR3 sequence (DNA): TGTGCCAGCAGCCAATTGGGTGAGAGCTCCTACGAGCAGTACTTC. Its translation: CASSQLGESSYEQYF.